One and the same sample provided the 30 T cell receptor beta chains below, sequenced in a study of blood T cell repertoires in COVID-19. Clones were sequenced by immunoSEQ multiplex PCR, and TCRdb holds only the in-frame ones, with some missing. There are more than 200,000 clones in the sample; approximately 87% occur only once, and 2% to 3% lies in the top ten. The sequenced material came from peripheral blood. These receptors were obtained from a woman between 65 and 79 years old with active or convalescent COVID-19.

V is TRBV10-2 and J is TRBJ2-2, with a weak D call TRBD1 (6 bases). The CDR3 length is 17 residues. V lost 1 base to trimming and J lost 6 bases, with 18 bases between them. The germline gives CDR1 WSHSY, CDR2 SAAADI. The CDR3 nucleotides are TGCGCCAGCAGTGAGTGGGAAGGGGGTAGCACCGCCGGGGAGCTGTTTTTT. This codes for CASSEWEGGSTAGELFF.

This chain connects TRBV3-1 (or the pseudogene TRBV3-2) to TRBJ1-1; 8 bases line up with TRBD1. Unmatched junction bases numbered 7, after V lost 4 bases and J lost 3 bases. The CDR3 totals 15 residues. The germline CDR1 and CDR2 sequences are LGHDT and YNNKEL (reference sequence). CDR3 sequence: CASSLAGGWDTEAFF. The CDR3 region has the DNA TGTGCCAGCAGCCTTGCAGGGGGCTGGGACACTGAAGCTTTCTTT.

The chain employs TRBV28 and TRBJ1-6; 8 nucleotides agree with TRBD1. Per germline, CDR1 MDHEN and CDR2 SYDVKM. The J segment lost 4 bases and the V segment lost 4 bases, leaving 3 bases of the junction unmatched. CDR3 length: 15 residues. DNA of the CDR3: TGTGCCAGCAGTTCCGGACAGGGATATAATTCACCCCTCCACTTT. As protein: CASSSGQGYNSPLHF.

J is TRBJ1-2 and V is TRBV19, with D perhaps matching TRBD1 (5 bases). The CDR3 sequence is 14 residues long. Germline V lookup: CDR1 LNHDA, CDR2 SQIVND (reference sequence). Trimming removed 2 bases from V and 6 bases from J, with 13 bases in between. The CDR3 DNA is TGTGCCAGTAGTATATCCAGGGTGTCTGATGGCTACACCTTC. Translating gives CASSISRVSDGYTF.

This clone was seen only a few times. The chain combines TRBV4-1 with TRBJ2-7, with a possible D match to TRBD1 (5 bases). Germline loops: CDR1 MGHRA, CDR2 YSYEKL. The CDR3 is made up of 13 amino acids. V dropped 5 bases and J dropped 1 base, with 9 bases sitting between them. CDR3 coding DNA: TGCGCCAGCAGCACCACAGGATCCTACGAGCAGTACTTC. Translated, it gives CASSTTGSYEQYF.

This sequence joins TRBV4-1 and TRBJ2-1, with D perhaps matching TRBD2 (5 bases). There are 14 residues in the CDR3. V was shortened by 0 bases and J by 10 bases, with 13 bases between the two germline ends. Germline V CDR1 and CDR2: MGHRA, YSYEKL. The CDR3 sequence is CASSQDLLGREQFF. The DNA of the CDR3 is TGCGCCAGCAGCCAAGATCTACTAGGAAGGGAGCAGTTCTTC.

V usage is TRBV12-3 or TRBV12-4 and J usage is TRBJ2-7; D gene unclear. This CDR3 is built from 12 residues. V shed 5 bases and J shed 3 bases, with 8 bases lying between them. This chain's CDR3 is CASSTRIYEQYF. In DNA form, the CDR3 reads TGTGCCAGCAGTACACGTATCTACGAGCAGTACTTC.

The CDR3 DNA is TGTGCCAGCAGCCAAGAGGTGGGAGAAGAGACCCAGTACTTC. Amino acids: CASSQEVGEETQYF. The chain links TRBV4-2 to TRBJ2-5; tentative D call: TRBD2 (5 bases). The CDR3 has 14 amino acids. In germline, CDR1 is LGHNA, CDR2 YNFKEQ. Trimming pared 0 bases from V and 3 bases from J, leaving 8 bases between.

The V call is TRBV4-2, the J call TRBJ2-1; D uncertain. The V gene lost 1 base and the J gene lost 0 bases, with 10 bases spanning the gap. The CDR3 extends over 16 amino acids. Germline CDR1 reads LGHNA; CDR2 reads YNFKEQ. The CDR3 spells CASSQAFLSSYNEQFF. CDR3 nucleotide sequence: TGTGCCAGCAGCCAAGCCTTTCTCAGCTCCTACAATGAGCAGTTCTTC.

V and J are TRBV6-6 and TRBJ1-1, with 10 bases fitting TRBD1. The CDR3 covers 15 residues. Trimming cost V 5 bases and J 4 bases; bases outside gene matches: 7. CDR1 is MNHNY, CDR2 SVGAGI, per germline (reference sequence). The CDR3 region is CASSRQGAFGTEAFF. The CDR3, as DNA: TGTGCCAGCAGTCGACAGGGGGCGTTTGGCACTGAAGCTTTCTTT.

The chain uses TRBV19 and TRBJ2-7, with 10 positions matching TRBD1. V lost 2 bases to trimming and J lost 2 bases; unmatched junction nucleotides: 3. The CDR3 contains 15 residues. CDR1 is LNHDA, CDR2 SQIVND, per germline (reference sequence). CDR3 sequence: CASSIPGQGTYEQYF. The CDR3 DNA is TGTGCCAGTAGTATACCGGGACAGGGGACCTACGAGCAGTACTTC.

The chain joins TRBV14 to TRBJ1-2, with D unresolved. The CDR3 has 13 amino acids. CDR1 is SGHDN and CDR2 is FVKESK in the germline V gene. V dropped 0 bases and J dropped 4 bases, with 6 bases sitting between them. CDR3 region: CASSQEHGYGYTF. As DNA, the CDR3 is TGTGCCAGCAGCCAAGAGCACGGCTATGGCTACACCTTC.

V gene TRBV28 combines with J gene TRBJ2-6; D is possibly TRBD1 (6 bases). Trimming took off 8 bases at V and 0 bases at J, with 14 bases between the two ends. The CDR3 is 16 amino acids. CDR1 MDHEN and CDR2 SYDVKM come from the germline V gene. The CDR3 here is CASGSTGSSGANVLTF. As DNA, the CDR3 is TGTGCCAGCGGCTCGACAGGCTCCTCTGGGGCCAACGTCCTGACTTTC.

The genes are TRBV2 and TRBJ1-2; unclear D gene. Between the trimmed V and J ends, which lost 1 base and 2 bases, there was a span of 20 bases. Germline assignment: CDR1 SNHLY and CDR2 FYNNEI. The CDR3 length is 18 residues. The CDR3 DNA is TGTGCCAGCAGTGAAGTGGTGTTGGGTTGGGAGGGAAACTATGGCTACACCTTC. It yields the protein CASSEVVLGWEGNYGYTF.

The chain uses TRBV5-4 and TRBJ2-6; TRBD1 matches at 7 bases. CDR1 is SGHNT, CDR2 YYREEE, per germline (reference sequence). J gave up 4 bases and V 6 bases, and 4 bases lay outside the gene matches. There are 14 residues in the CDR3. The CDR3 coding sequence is TGTGCCAGCAAGGGGGCGTCGGGGGCCAACGTCCTGACTTTC. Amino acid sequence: CASKGASGANVLTF.

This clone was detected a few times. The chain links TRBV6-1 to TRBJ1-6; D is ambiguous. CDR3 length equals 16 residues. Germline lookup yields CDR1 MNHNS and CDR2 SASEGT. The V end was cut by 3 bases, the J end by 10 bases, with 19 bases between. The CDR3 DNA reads TGTGCCAGCAGTGAGTTACTAGGGCAGTTTGGCTCACCCCTCCACTTT. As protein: CASSELLGQFGSPLHF.

The CDR3 region has the DNA TGTGCCTGGAGTGGAAAGGGAGTTGGCTCCTACGAGCAGTACTTC. Translation gives CAWSGKGVGSYEQYF. The genes are TRBV30 and TRBJ2-7, with TRBD2 as a possible D gene (5 bases). The germline CDR1 and CDR2 sequences are GTSNPN and SVGIG (reference sequence). The CDR3 runs to 15 residues. V lost 1 base and J 0 bases, leaving 13 bases between the germline ends.

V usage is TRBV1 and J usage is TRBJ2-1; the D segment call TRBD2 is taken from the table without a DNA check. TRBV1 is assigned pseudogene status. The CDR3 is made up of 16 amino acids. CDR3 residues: CTSSPDRGTPYNEQFF. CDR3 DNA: TGCACCAGCAGCCCCGACCGGGGGACCCCCTACAATGAGCAGTTCTTC.

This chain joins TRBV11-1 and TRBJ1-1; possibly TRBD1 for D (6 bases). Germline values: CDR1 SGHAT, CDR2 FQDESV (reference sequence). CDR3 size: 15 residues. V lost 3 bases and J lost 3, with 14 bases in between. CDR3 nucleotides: TGTGCCAGCAGCTTCTTCGGCAGGGGCCACACTGAAGCTTTCTTT. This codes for CASSFFGRGHTEAFF. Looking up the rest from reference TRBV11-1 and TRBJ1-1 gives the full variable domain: EAEVAQSPRYKITEKSQAVAFWCDPISGHATLYWYRQILGQGPELLVQFQDESVVDDSQLPKDRFSAERLKGVDSTLKIQPAELGDSAMYLCASSFFGRGHTEAFFGQGTRLTVV.

CDR3 DNA sequence: TGTGCCAGCAGCTTAGTTGTCAGAGCGGGAGGCACAGATACGCAGTATTTT. Translation gives CASSLVVRAGGTDTQYF. The J gene is TRBJ2-3, the V gene TRBV7-2; 8 bases line up with TRBD2. This CDR3 comprises 17 residues. J gave up 1 base and V 1 base, and 7 bases lay outside the gene matches. Germline CDR1 and CDR2: SGHTA and FQGNSA.

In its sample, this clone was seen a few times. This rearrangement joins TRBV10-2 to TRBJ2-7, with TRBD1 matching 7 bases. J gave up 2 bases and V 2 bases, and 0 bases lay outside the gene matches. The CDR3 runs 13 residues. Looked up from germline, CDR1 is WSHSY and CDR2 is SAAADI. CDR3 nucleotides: TGCGCCAGCAGTGAGGGACAGGCCTACGAGCAGTACTTC. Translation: CASSEGQAYEQYF.

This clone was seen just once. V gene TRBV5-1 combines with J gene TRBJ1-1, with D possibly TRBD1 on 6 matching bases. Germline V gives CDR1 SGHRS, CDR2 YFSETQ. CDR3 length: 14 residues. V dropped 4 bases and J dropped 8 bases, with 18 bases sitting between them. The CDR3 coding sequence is TGCGCCAGCAGCCCGCCCGCGCCAGGGGTAGAAGCTTTCTTT. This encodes CASSPPAPGVEAFF.

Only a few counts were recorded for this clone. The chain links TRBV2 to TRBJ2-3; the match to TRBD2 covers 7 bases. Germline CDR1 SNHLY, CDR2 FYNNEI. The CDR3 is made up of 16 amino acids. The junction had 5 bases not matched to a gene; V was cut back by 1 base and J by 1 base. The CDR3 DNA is TGTGCCAGCAGTGAAGTCATGAGCGGGGGCACAGATACGCAGTATTTT. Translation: CASSEVMSGGTDTQYF.

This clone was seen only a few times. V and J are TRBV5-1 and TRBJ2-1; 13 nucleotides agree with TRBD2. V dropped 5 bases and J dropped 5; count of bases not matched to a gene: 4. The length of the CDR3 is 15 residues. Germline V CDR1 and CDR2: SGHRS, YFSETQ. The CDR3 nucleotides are TGCGCCAGCAGAGCCGGACTAGCGGGGGACAATGAGCAGTTCTTC. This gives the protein CASRAGLAGDNEQFF.

The CDR3 sequence is CAWSREVGVNEKLFF. Here the CDR3 DNA reads TGTGCCTGGAGTAGGGAGGTTGGGGTTAATGAAAAACTGTTTTTT. The chain has TRBV30 and TRBJ1-4; D remains unclear. Germline lookup yields CDR1 GTSNPN and CDR2 SVGIG (reference sequence). V lost 2 bases to trimming and J lost 4 bases, with 14 bases between them. The CDR3 contains 15 residues.

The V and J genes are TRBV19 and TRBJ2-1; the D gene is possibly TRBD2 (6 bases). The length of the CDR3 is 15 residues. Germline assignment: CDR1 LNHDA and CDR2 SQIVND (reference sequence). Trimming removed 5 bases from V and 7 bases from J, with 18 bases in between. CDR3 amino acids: CASSLGGRVGNEQFF. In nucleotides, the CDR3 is TGTGCCAGTAGTCTCGGAGGGCGGGTAGGGAATGAGCAGTTCTTC.

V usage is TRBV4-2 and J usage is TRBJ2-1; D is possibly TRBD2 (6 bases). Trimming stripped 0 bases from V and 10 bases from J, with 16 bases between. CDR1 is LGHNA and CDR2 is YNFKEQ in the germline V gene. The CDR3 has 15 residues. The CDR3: CASSQDLRDWGEQFF. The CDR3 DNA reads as TGTGCCAGCAGCCAAGATTTGCGGGACTGGGGGGAGCAGTTCTTC.

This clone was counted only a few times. This chain's CDR3 is CASRSAGGSYEQYF. The CDR3 nucleotides read TGTGCCAGTAGATCAGCCGGGGGGTCCTACGAGCAGTACTTC. The chain recombines TRBV19 with TRBJ2-7; 7 nucleotides line up with TRBD2. Germline lookup yields CDR1 LNHDA and CDR2 SQIVND (reference sequence). J lost 1 base, V lost 6 bases, and 6 bases had no gene match. This CDR3 has 14 amino acids.

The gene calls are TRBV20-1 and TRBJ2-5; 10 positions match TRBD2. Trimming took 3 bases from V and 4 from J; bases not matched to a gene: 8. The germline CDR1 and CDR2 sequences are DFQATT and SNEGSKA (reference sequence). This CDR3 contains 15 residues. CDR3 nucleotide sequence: TGCAGTGCTAGTGACCAGCGGGGGGGCCCAGAGACCCAGTACTTC. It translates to CSASDQRGGPETQYF.

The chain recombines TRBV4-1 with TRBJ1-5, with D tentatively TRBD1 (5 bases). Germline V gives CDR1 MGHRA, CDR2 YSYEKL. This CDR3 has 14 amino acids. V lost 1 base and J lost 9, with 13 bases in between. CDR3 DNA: TGCGCCAGCAGCCAAGGGCAGGGTCTACGGCCCCAGCATTTT. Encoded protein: CASSQGQGLRPQHF.